The clone carrying this TCR beta chain was seen many times. As yet, its antigen is unknown. PBMCs came from more than 9 ml fresh peripheral blood. The entry originates in a study of T cells in Graves' hyperthyroidism and ophthalmopathy. Across the whole study: Upon initial diagnosis and before any treatment, peripheral blood was collected. Study conclusions and caveats: The model forecast ophthalmopathy, anticipating it by a median about 6.5 months before onset. Blood also carried most thyroid clonotypes expanded above 0.001.

RNA transcripts gave rise to amplified TCR beta CDR3 regions. HTBI primers drove first-round RT-PCR of the TCR CDR3. Each CDR3 protein is one row after TCRdb ran MiXCR on the multiplex PCR reads. The sample lists approximately 410,000 distinct CDR3 sequences; roughly 14% were seen once. CDR3 size: 15 residues. CDR1 MGHRA and CDR2 YSYEKL come from the germline V gene. The V and J ends lost 1 base and 2 bases respectively, with 11 bases between them. This sequence originates from a man aged 18 to 29 with Graves' ophthalmopathy. The chain employs TRBV4-1 and TRBJ2-5; D is ambiguous. Sequences were obtained from blood. CDR3 amino acids: CASSQVSGDQETQYF. The CDR3 coding sequence is TGCGCCAGCAGCCAAGTGTCTGGGGATCAAGAGACCCAGTACTTC.